The 31 T cell receptor beta chains below all came from one sample that was sequenced in a study of blood T cell repertoires in COVID-19. Profiled with immunoSEQ multiplex PCR; TCRdb holds only in-frame clones, not every one. Of over 300,000 clones detected, approximately 88% appear once; the ten largest clones hold roughly 6.5%. Sequences were obtained from peripheral blood. Source of these receptors: a man in his late teens or twenties who had recovered from COVID-19.

This clone was seen more than once but under ten times. This rearrangement joins TRBV11-2 to TRBJ1-2, with a tentative D call TRBD1 (6 bases). The V and J ends lost 0 bases and 8 bases respectively, with 13 bases between them. Germline-derived CDR1 and CDR2 are SGHAT and FQNNGV. CDR3 length equals 14 residues. CDR3 sequence: CASSLDPTGIGYTF. CDR3 in DNA: TGTGCCAGCAGCTTAGATCCTACAGGGATCGGCTACACCTTC.

CDR3 nucleotide sequence: TGTGCCAGCAGTTATCGGTACTCCTACGAGCAGTACTTC. Amino acid sequence: CASSYRYSYEQYF. The V gene is TRBV27, the J gene TRBJ2-7; D gene uncertain. The germline V and J ends were trimmed by 4 bases and 0 bases, with 7 bases remaining between them. CDR1 MNHEY and CDR2 SMNVEV come from the germline V gene (reference sequence). The CDR3 totals 13 residues.

The chain has TRBV13 and TRBJ2-1; TRBD1 matches at 11 bases. The CDR3 is made up of 16 amino acids. Germline V gives CDR1 PRHDT, CDR2 FYEKMQ (reference sequence). V lost 5 bases, J lost 0 bases, and 3 bases stayed unmatched. The CDR3 protein is CASSGQGASSYNEQFF. Here the CDR3 DNA reads TGTGCCAGCAGCGGACAGGGGGCCAGCTCCTACAATGAGCAGTTCTTC. Full variable domain (remainder filled in from reference TRBV13 and TRBJ2-1): AAGVIQSPRHLIKEKRETATLKCYPIPRHDTVYWYQQGPGQDPQFLISFYEKMQSDKGSIPDRFSAQQFSDYHSELNMSSLELGDSALYFCASSGQGASSYNEQFFGPGTRLTVL.

This clone was observed once. The J gene is TRBJ1-2, the V gene TRBV13; perhaps TRBD1 as D (5 bases). Germline-derived CDR1 and CDR2 are PRHDT and FYEKMQ (reference sequence). The V end lost 5 bases, the J end lost 2 bases, and 12 bases lay between the germline ends. The CDR3 loop spans 14 amino acids. The CDR3 bases are TGTGCCAGCAGCGGCAGGGTCCCCAACTATGGCTACACCTTC. It yields the protein CASSGRVPNYGYTF. Combining the CDR3 with reference TRBV13 and TRBJ1-2 gives the whole variable domain AAGVIQSPRHLIKEKRETATLKCYPIPRHDTVYWYQQGPGQDPQFLISFYEKMQSDKGSIPDRFSAQQFSDYHSELNMSSLELGDSALYFCASSGRVPNYGYTFGSGTRLTVV.

The gene calls are TRBV5-4 and TRBJ2-1; perhaps TRBD2 as D (5 bases). The CDR3 length is 15 residues. V was cut by 0 bases and J by 4 bases, with 11 bases left in between. Germline assignment: CDR1 SGHNT and CDR2 YYREEE (reference sequence). CDR3 protein: CASSLAGRRYNEQFF. As DNA, the CDR3 is TGTGCCAGCAGCTTGGCCGGACGGAGGTACAATGAGCAGTTCTTC.

This clone was recorded once. The rearrangement uses TRBV5-3 and TRBJ2-1, with no clear D. TRBV5-3 is recorded as an ORF, its role being uncertain. The CDR3 runs to 15 residues. Deletions cut 2 bases from V and 0 bases from J, with 9 bases between. CDR3 residues: CARSFFLSSYNEQFF. CDR3 nucleotide sequence: TGTGCCAGAAGCTTTTTTCTGAGCTCCTACAATGAGCAGTTCTTC.

CDR3 nucleotides: TGTGCCAGCGAGGGAACAGGGGGACGGACCCAGTACTTC. This sequence encodes CASEGTGGRTQYF. The chain recombines TRBV6-6 with TRBJ2-5; TRBD1 agrees at 8 bases. V lost 8 bases, J lost 7 bases, and 9 bases stayed unmatched. CDR1 and CDR2 from the germline V gene are MNHNY and SVGAGI (reference sequence). This CDR3 spans 13 amino acids.

The V gene is TRBV5-1, the J gene TRBJ1-4; D might be TRBD1 (5 bases). V gave up 5 bases and J gave up 6 bases, with 17 bases separating them. From germline, CDR1 is SGHRS and CDR2 YFSETQ. The CDR3 spans 15 residues. The CDR3 protein is CASSRSGVMDEKLFF. The DNA for the CDR3 is TGCGCCAGCAGTCGATCGGGGGTAATGGATGAAAAACTGTTTTTT.

V is TRBV5-5 and J is TRBJ2-2; D is perhaps TRBD1 (6 bases). CDR1 and CDR2 (germline): SGHKS, YYEKEE (reference sequence). The germline V and J ends were trimmed by 0 bases and 1 base, with 10 bases remaining between them. The CDR3 has 16 residues. The CDR3 region has the DNA TGTGCCAGCAGCTTGGAGGGCAGGGGGAACACCGGGGAGCTGTTTTTT. Translated, it gives CASSLEGRGNTGELFF.

This chain connects TRBV28 to TRBJ1-1; TRBD1 matches at 8 bases. Germline lookup yields CDR1 MDHEN and CDR2 SYDVKM. The CDR3 is made up of 13 amino acids. With V trimmed by 6 bases and J by 1 base, 1 base remained unmatched. The CDR3 DNA follows: TGTGCCAGCAGGGGGACAGGGAACACTGAAGCTTTCTTT. Residues: CASRGTGNTEAFF.

This clone was recorded once. V usage is TRBV5-1 and J usage is TRBJ2-7, with 12 bases matching TRBD2. Germline V gene lookup returns CDR1 SGHRS and CDR2 YFSETQ. With V trimmed by 4 bases and J by 2 bases, 16 bases remained unmatched. This CDR3 has 19 residues. The CDR3 nucleotides read TGCGCCAGCAGCCTATGGGCTAGCGGGAGGGAGGGAGAAGCCTACGAGCAGTACTTC. Its translation is CASSLWASGREGEAYEQYF.

This chain joins TRBV7-9 and TRBJ2-2; maybe TRBD1 (5 bases). V gave up 4 bases and J gave up 1 base, with 7 bases separating them. CDR3 length: 14 amino acids. CDR1 and CDR2 (germline): SEHNR, FQNEAQ (reference sequence). CDR3 sequence: CASSSTENTGELFF. The CDR3 bases are TGTGCCAGCAGCTCGACAGAGAACACCGGGGAGCTGTTTTTT.

J is TRBJ2-1 and V is TRBV5-1, with D possibly being TRBD1 (5 bases). Germline V CDR1 and CDR2: SGHRS, YFSETQ. This CDR3 is 13 amino acids long. V lost 2 bases and J 8 bases, leaving 11 bases between the germline ends. The CDR3 loop reads CASSLTGKDEQFF. The CDR3 DNA reads TGCGCCAGCAGCTTAACAGGAAAAGATGAGCAGTTCTTC.

The rearrangement links TRBV5-1 to TRBJ1-1; 7 nucleotides match TRBD1. CDR1 and CDR2 from the germline V gene are SGHRS and YFSETQ. CDR3 length: 14 amino acids. V lost 3 bases and J lost 1; bases outside the gene matches: 3. The CDR3 nucleotides are TGCGCCAGCAGCTCGACAGGGAGGAACACTGAAGCTTTCTTT. Translation gives CASSSTGRNTEAFF.

V is TRBV2 and J is TRBJ2-5; 10 bases line up with TRBD1. Germline CDR1 SNHLY, CDR2 FYNNEI. After removal of 4 bases from V and 5 bases from J, the junction contained 10 bases not matched to a gene. This CDR3 comprises 16 residues. The CDR3 spells CASSVQGQGTDETQYF. The DNA of the CDR3 is TGTGCCAGCAGTGTCCAGGGACAGGGGACCGATGAGACCCAGTACTTC.

The chain links TRBV5-4 to TRBJ1-1, with 8 bases aligning to TRBD1. The CDR3 extends over 15 amino acids. Looked up from germline, CDR1 is SGHNT and CDR2 is YYREEE (reference sequence). The ends lost 3 bases at V and 1 base at J; junction bases unmatched: 5. The CDR3 sequence: CASSSKQGGNTEAFF. As DNA, the CDR3 is TGTGCCAGCAGCTCGAAACAGGGGGGGAACACTGAAGCTTTCTTT.

The chain recombines TRBV6-5 with TRBJ1-1, with 7 bases fitting TRBD1. Germline CDR1 reads MNHEY; CDR2 reads SVGAGI. V was pared by 6 bases and J by 0 bases, with 4 bases of the junction left unmatched. CDR3 length equals 14 residues. CDR3 in amino acids: CASRVRGLNTEAFF. CDR3 in DNA: TGTGCCAGCAGAGTGAGGGGGCTGAACACTGAAGCTTTCTTT.

The rearrangement uses TRBV19 and TRBJ1-2; 7 nucleotides agree with TRBD1. CDR1 and CDR2 from the germline V gene are LNHDA and SQIVND (reference sequence). V gave up 3 bases and J gave up 6 bases; unmatched junction bases: 4. The CDR3 length is 13 residues. CDR3 in DNA: TGTGCCAGTAGTATTGAGGGGGCGCATGGCTACACCTTC. It is translated as CASSIEGAHGYTF.

Points on this clone: Distinct nucleotide sequences in the sample also encode this CDR3. This sequence joins TRBV18 and TRBJ2-3; TRBD2 agrees at 10 bases. The CDR3 runs to 15 residues. With 2 bases clipped from V and 1 base from J, the junction kept 0 bases outside the gene matches. The V gene's germline CDR1 is KGHSH and CDR2 LQKENI. The CDR3 coding sequence is TGTGCCAGCTCACCAACTAGCGGGGGCACAGATACGCAGTATTTT. The encoded protein is CASSPTSGGTDTQYF.

The CDR3 nucleotides are TGTGCCATCAGTGAGAACGGAGAGAACACTGAAGCTTTCTTT. Its translation: CAISENGENTEAFF. V gene TRBV10-3 combines with J gene TRBJ1-1, with D uncertain. Germline V gene sequence: CDR1 ENHRY, CDR2 SYGVKD. This CDR3 is 14 amino acids long. With 2 bases removed from V and 1 base from J, the gap between germline ends came to 8 bases.

The V and J genes are TRBV7-2 and TRBJ2-1; 9 bases agree with TRBD1. Germline CDR1 SGHTA, CDR2 FQGNSA. The CDR3 consists of 16 residues. V shed 5 bases and J 10 bases; nucleotides not matched to a gene: 15. The CDR3 region has the DNA TGTGCCAGCAGCCAAACACCGGGACAGGGACCGAGGGAGCAGTTCTTC. Amino acid sequence: CASSQTPGQGPREQFF.

V gene TRBV6-5 combines with J gene TRBJ1-2, with TRBD1 matching 11 bases. CDR3 length equals 15 residues. In germline, CDR1 is MNHEY, CDR2 SVGAGI. V was clipped by 5 bases and J by 5 bases; unmatched bases: 7. The CDR3 protein is CASSPYGTGGYGYTF. The DNA for the CDR3 is TGTGCCAGCAGTCCTTACGGGACAGGGGGATATGGCTACACCTTC.

V is TRBV5-1 and J is TRBJ2-2; 11 positions agree with TRBD2. The germline CDR1 and CDR2 sequences are SGHRS and YFSETQ. After removal of 0 bases from V and 3 bases from J, the junction contained 1 base not matched to a gene. CDR3 size: 16 residues. DNA of the CDR3: TGCGCCAGCAGCTTGGCTAGCGGGAGGCACACCGGGGAGCTGTTTTTT. Its protein product is CASSLASGRHTGELFF.

This rearrangement joins TRBV9 to TRBJ2-1; D not certain. Germline lookup yields CDR1 SGDLS and CDR2 YYNGEE. This CDR3 has 15 residues. V gave up 5 bases and J gave up 0 bases, with 12 bases separating them. CDR3 region: CASSPGASSYNEQFF. Here the CDR3 DNA reads TGTGCCAGCAGTCCAGGCGCCAGCTCCTACAATGAGCAGTTCTTC.

The V gene is TRBV5-8, the J gene TRBJ1-4; TRBD1 agrees at 8 bases. The CDR3 totals 17 residues. V lost 2 bases to trimming and J lost 1 base; unmatched junction nucleotides: 7. Germline values: CDR1 SGHTS, CDR2 YDEGEE. CDR3 residues: CASSFGQGLLTNEKLFF. CDR3 coding DNA: TGTGCCAGCAGCTTTGGACAGGGATTATTAACTAATGAAAAACTGTTTTTT.

This clone was seen a single time. The chain recombines TRBV6-1 with TRBJ1-1; a possible D gene is TRBD1 (5 bases). CDR1 is MNHNS and CDR2 is SASEGT in the germline V gene. V was cut by 2 bases and J by 2 bases, with 15 bases left in between. This CDR3 has 16 residues. This CDR3 is CASSESRGTLNTEAFF. CDR3 sequence (DNA): TGTGCCAGCAGTGAATCGCGGGGCACCCTTAACACTGAAGCTTTCTTT.

This clone was detected only once. The V call is TRBV19, the J call TRBJ2-3, with 13 bases matching TRBD2. The CDR3 contains 16 residues. V lost 8 bases and J lost 8; bases outside the gene matches: 13. Germline V gene sequence: CDR1 LNHDA, CDR2 SQIVND (reference sequence). The CDR3 here is CASDTLLAGGLSTQYF. The CDR3, as DNA: TGTGCCAGTGATACTTTACTAGCGGGAGGGTTATCTACGCAGTATTTT.

The chain joins TRBV2 to TRBJ2-1, with D perhaps TRBD1 (6 bases). The CDR3 is 15 residues long. The ends were cut back, 4 bases at V and 0 bases at J, with 10 bases in the middle. Germline loops: CDR1 SNHLY, CDR2 FYNNEI. The CDR3 region is CASSVGHSSYNEQFF. CDR3 DNA sequence: TGTGCCAGCAGTGTGGGACATAGCTCCTACAATGAGCAGTTCTTC.

The V gene is TRBV5-1, the J gene TRBJ1-1, with TRBD1 matching over 9 bases. The CDR3 covers 16 residues. Germline loops: CDR1 SGHRS, CDR2 YFSETQ. V was pared by 3 bases and J by 1 base, with 7 bases of the junction left unmatched. Here the CDR3 reads CASSSASGQGNTEAFF. The CDR3 DNA reads as TGCGCCAGCAGCTCGGCCTCGGGACAGGGGAACACTGAAGCTTTCTTT.

The J gene is TRBJ1-2, the V gene TRBV30; 9 bases fit TRBD1. The V segment lost 5 bases and the J segment 7 bases; nucleotides outside the gene matches: 5. This CDR3 region has 12 residues. Germline CDR1 GTSNPN, CDR2 SVGIG (reference sequence). The CDR3 here is CAWEQGAGGYTF. CDR3 sequence (DNA): TGTGCCTGGGAACAGGGGGCAGGTGGCTACACCTTC.

The chain combines TRBV6-5 with TRBJ1-2; 8 positions match TRBD1. The ends lost 8 bases at V and 4 bases at J; junction bases unmatched: 9. Germline CDR1 is MNHEY and CDR2 is SVGAGI. This CDR3 has 14 amino acids. Here the CDR3 reads CASGEGQAPYGYTF. In nucleotides, the CDR3 is TGTGCCAGCGGGGAGGGACAGGCCCCCTATGGCTACACCTTC.